In this sample, the clone carrying this T cell receptor beta chain turned up once. Its antigen remains unknown. The CDR3 has 13 amino acids. The germline V gene encodes CDR1 SGHTA and CDR2 FQGNSA. V shed 5 bases and J shed 4 bases, with 11 bases lying between them. Using immunoSEQ multiplex PCR, the repertoire was profiled, and TCRdb retains in-frame clones only, with some absent. This sample has 100,000 to 150,000 clones, with 90% found just once. This record belongs to a study of OX40 agonist ivuxolimab in advanced cancers. Study-level information: Earlier treatment with anti-PD-1, anti-PD-L1 or anti-CTLA-4 was permitted, and 30% to 40% had received some. Overall study results and limits: At 0.1 to 3.0 mg/kg, clonal expansion of CD4+ and CD8+ blood T cells had occurred by week 6.

The clonotype was recovered from an adult with an advanced solid tumor such as melanoma, head and neck, liver or kidney cancer. This sequence joins TRBV7-2 and TRBJ1-1; no clear D gene. The source material was CD4+ or CD8+ T cells sorted from blood, sampled in a trial of the OX40 agonist ivuxolimab. The CDR3 region is CASSRGLLTEAFF. CDR3 coding DNA: TGTGCCAGCAGCAGAGGACTTCTCACTGAAGCTTTCTTT. The full variable domain, in which reference TRBV7-2 and TRBJ1-1 provide the parts outside the CDR3, is GAGVSQSPSNKVTEKGKDVELRCDPISGHTALYWYRQSLGQGLEFLIYFQGNSAPDKSGLPSDRFSAERTGGSVSTLTIQRTQQEDSAVYLCASSRGLLTEAFFGQGTRLTVV.